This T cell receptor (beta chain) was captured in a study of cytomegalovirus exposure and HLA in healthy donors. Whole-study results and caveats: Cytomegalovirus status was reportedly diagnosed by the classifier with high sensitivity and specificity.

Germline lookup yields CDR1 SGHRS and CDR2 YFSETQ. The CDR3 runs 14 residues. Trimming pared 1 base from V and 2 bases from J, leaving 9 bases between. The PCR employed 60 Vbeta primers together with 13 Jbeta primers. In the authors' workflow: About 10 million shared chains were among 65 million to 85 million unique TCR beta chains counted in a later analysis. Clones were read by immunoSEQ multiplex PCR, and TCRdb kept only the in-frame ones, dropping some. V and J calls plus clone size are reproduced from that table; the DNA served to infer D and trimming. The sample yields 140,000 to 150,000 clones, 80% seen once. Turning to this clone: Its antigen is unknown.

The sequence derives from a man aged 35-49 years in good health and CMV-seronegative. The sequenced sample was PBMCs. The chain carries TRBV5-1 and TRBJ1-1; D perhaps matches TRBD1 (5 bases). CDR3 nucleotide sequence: TGCGCCAGCAGCTTGATGACAGAAAACACTGAAGCTTTCTTT. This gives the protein CASSLMTENTEAFF.